This T cell receptor beta chain was captured by sequencing in a study of CD8+CD57+ T cells in acquired aplastic anemia. Study details: Healthy donors had, on average, around 11 million reads for their CD4+ cells.

The V and J ends lost 2 bases and 5 bases respectively, with 25 bases between them. This CDR3 is 18 amino acids long. Germline values: CDR1 MGHDK, CDR2 SYGVNS. This clonotype was seen just once. CDR3 and TCR beta VDJ profiling relied on a genomic DNA template. MiXCR, applied by TCRdb to the reads, yields one record per CDR3 protein. The sample shows about 110,000 distinct CDR3 sequences, approximately 49% of them seen only once. Sequences were obtained from sorted CD4+, CD8+, or CD8+CD57+ T cells (not recorded which) from PBMCs. The chain carries TRBV25-1 and TRBJ2-7, with a weak D call TRBD1 (7 bases). The sequence came from a human donor in good health, serving as a control. This CDR3 is CASSELEGGRGIKNEQYF. The CDR3 bases are TGTGCCAGCAGTGAACTGGAGGGGGGCAGGGGGATCAAAAACGAGCAGTACTTC.